What follows is one T cell receptor (beta chain) and its context. The data are from a study of blood T cell repertoires in COVID-19. Study information: Whether acute or convalescent, the COVID-19 samples came from the United States, Italy and Spain. In each case, the material was cDNA or gDNA derived from T cells, B-cell-depleted T cells, or PBMCs.

This CDR3 comprises 15 residues. From germline, CDR1 is SGDLS and CDR2 YYNGEE. With V trimmed by 3 bases and J by 7 bases, 10 bases remained unmatched. The protocol was immunoSEQ multiplex PCR, while the TCRdb copy is restricted to in-frame clones and leaves out a portion. This repertoire shows about 120,000 clones, about 79% found once; its top ten account for 3.5% to 5.5%. The sequencing input was peripheral blood. The chain has TRBV9 and TRBJ2-1; 7 bases map to TRBD2. This receptor was identified in an older woman with acute or convalescent COVID-19. CDR3 sequence reads: CASSESSGNLNEQFF. For the CDR3, the DNA is TGTGCCAGCAGCGAGTCTAGCGGTAATCTTAATGAGCAGTTCTTC.